A single sample is the source of the 21 T cell receptor beta chains below, sequenced in a study of blood T cell repertoires in COVID-19. Measured with immunoSEQ multiplex PCR; TCRdb has only the in-frame clones, and not every one. This table has about 220,000 clones, 75% to 85% appearing once. The specimen was peripheral blood. The source of these receptors is a human donor in a cohort sampled during active COVID-19.

The V gene is TRBV7-9, the J gene TRBJ2-1, with 12 bases identical to TRBD2. CDR1 and CDR2 from the germline V gene are SEHNR and FQNEAQ (reference sequence). J was trimmed by 6 bases and V by 5 bases; bases with no gene match: 8. CDR3 length: 16 amino acids. Here the CDR3 reads CASSARLAGVPNEQFF. For the CDR3, the DNA is TGTGCCAGCAGCGCCCGACTAGCGGGGGTTCCCAATGAGCAGTTCTTC.

V and J are TRBV6-2 or TRBV6-3 and TRBJ2-5; D might be TRBD2 (5 bases). Germline values: CDR1 MNHEY, CDR2 SVGEGT. V shed 2 bases and J shed 4 bases, with 11 bases lying between them. The CDR3 covers 14 residues. The CDR3 bases are TGTGCCAGCAGTTACGACGAGGCGGGAGAGACCCAGTACTTC. Translating it yields CASSYDEAGETQYF.

This clone was seen only once. The gene calls are TRBV5-1 and TRBJ1-2; TRBD1 matches 7 bases. Germline V gene lookup returns CDR1 SGHRS and CDR2 YFSETQ. The CDR3 runs 14 residues. V lost 7 bases, J lost 7 bases, and 13 bases stayed unmatched. The CDR3, as DNA: TGCGCCAGCTGCGTCTCAACAGGGGAGTCTGGCTACACCTTC. Its translation is CASCVSTGESGYTF. The full variable domain, completed using reference TRBV5-1 and TRBJ1-2, is KAGVTQTPRYLIKTRGQQVTLSCSPISGHRSVSWYQQTPGQGLQFLFEYFSETQRNKGNFPGRFSGRQFSNSRSEMNVSTLELGDSALYLCASCVSTGESGYTFGSGTRLTVV.

This clone was seen once. The chain carries TRBV6-5 and TRBJ2-3; D unresolved. The CDR3 runs 16 residues. Germline lookup yields CDR1 MNHEY and CDR2 SVGAGI. Trimming pared 0 bases from V and 3 bases from J, leaving 13 bases between. CDR3 sequence reads: CASSYSGFPRTDTQYF. The CDR3 nucleotides are TGTGCCAGCAGTTACTCCGGCTTTCCGAGGACAGATACGCAGTATTTT.

V usage is TRBV5-1 and J usage is TRBJ1-4, with D perhaps matching TRBD1 (6 bases). This CDR3 spans 13 amino acids. CDR1 and CDR2 (germline): SGHRS, YFSETQ. Trimming shortened V by 0 bases and J by 7 bases, and 7 bases separated the two germline ends. CDR3 sequence: CASSLVQGEKLFF. CDR3 bases: TGCGCCAGCAGCTTGGTACAGGGTGAAAAACTGTTTTTT.

V usage is TRBV18 and J usage is TRBJ2-2; D is unresolved. This CDR3 contains 13 residues. The germline gives CDR1 KGHSH, CDR2 LQKENI. V dropped 2 bases and J dropped 3 bases, with 4 bases sitting between them. CDR3 sequence: CASSPEHTGELFF. As DNA, the CDR3 is TGTGCCAGCTCACCAGAGCACACCGGGGAGCTGTTTTTT.

The J gene is TRBJ2-4, the V gene TRBV3-1 (or the pseudogene TRBV3-2); D unresolved. Germline CDR1 is LGHDT and CDR2 is YNNKEL (reference sequence). The CDR3 runs to 15 residues. Trimming cost V 0 bases and J 1 base, with 7 bases left between them. The CDR3 DNA follows: TGTGCCAGCAGCCAAGAAGCTATCGCCAAAAACATTCAGTACTTC. It translates to CASSQEAIAKNIQYF.

This sequence joins TRBV19 and TRBJ2-3, with TRBD2 as a possible D gene (5 bases). Between the trimmed V and J ends, which lost 3 bases and 2 bases, there was a span of 12 bases. Germline V CDR1 and CDR2: LNHDA, SQIVND (reference sequence). CDR3 length: 15 amino acids. The DNA for the CDR3 is TGTGCCAGTAGTATGACGGCAGACTACACAGATACGCAGTATTTT. Protein: CASSMTADYTDTQYF.

The chain combines TRBV9 with TRBJ2-7; 8 bases are shared with TRBD1. This CDR3 region has 14 residues. V shed 3 bases and J 0 bases; nucleotides not matched to a gene: 2. In germline, CDR1 is SGDLS, CDR2 YYNGEE. The CDR3 DNA follows: TGTGCCAGCAGCGGAGGACAGGGCTCCTACGAGCAGTACTTC. It specifies CASSGGQGSYEQYF.

The chain combines TRBV18 with TRBJ1-1; TRBD1 might be the D (6 bases). Trimming shortened V by 4 bases and J by 1 base, and 10 bases separated the two germline ends. The CDR3 spans 14 residues. Germline CDR1 reads KGHSH; CDR2 reads LQKENI. The CDR3 sequence is CASSLKDRNTEAFF. CDR3 DNA sequence: TGTGCCAGCTCACTAAAGGACAGGAACACTGAAGCTTTCTTT.

This chain connects TRBV2 to TRBJ2-1; 9 bases line up with TRBD2. There are 15 residues in the CDR3. With V trimmed by 2 bases and J by 6 bases, 5 bases remained unmatched. The germline CDR1 and CDR2 sequences are SNHLY and FYNNEI. The CDR3 sequence is CASSEKRGDVNEQFF. The DNA for the CDR3 is TGTGCCAGCAGTGAAAAGCGGGGGGATGTCAATGAGCAGTTCTTC.

This clone was seen just once. The CDR3 reads CATSDWSQGPNTGELFF. In DNA form, the CDR3 reads TGTGCCACCAGTGATTGGTCCCAGGGCCCCAACACCGGGGAGCTGTTTTTT. The chain has TRBV24-1 and TRBJ2-2, with D possibly matching TRBD1 (5 bases). V was clipped by 2 bases and J by 2 bases, with 14 bases between them. The CDR3 is 17 residues long. Per germline, CDR1 KGHDR and CDR2 SFDVKD.

This chain uses TRBV11-2 with TRBJ2-1; 9 nucleotides match TRBD1. This CDR3 contains 15 residues. The ends lost 5 bases at V and 5 bases at J; junction bases unmatched: 7. Germline CDR1 is SGHAT and CDR2 is FQNNGV. CDR3 DNA: TGTGCCAGCAGCACCGGTGGGACAGGGAACAATGAGCAGTTCTTC. Translating gives CASSTGGTGNNEQFF.

This clone was seen a single time. V gene TRBV7-6 combines with J gene TRBJ1-5; 8 nucleotides align to TRBD1. V dropped 5 bases and J dropped 5; count of bases not matched to a gene: 2. This CDR3 contains 13 residues. The germline V gene encodes CDR1 SGHVS and CDR2 FNYEAQ. The CDR3 loop reads CASSTQGDQPQHF. The CDR3 DNA sequence: TGTGCCAGCAGCACACAGGGGGATCAGCCCCAGCATTTT.

The chain joins TRBV5-1 to TRBJ2-3, with D tentatively TRBD2 (5 bases). Looked up from germline, CDR1 is SGHRS and CDR2 is YFSETQ. Trimming stripped 4 bases from V and 1 base from J, with 13 bases between. The CDR3 contains 15 residues. The CDR3 protein is CASSRGFPRTDTQYF. In DNA form, the CDR3 reads TGCGCCAGCAGCCGAGGGTTTCCTCGCACAGATACGCAGTATTTT. Full variable domain (rest looked up from reference TRBV5-1 and TRBJ2-3): KAGVTQTPRYLIKTRGQQVTLSCSPISGHRSVSWYQQTPGQGLQFLFEYFSETQRNKGNFPGRFSGRQFSNSRSEMNVSTLELGDSALYLCASSRGFPRTDTQYFGPGTRLTVL.

V gene TRBV5-1 combines with J gene TRBJ2-7; 12 nucleotides agree with TRBD2. CDR1 is SGHRS and CDR2 is YFSETQ in the germline V gene. The CDR3 covers 16 residues. V was pared by 1 base and J by 5 bases, with 7 bases of the junction left unmatched. The CDR3 region is CASSLLASGRADEQYF. The CDR3 DNA sequence: TGCGCCAGCAGCTTGCTCGCTAGCGGGAGGGCTGACGAGCAGTACTTC.

This chain connects TRBV4-3 to TRBJ1-4; 7 bases align to TRBD1. Trimming took 5 bases from V and 1 from J; bases not matched to a gene: 4. Germline V gene sequence: CDR1 LGHNA, CDR2 YSLEER. This CDR3 is 15 amino acids long. Written as DNA, the CDR3 is TGCGCCAGCAGCTTCCGACAGGGAACTAATGAAAAACTGTTTTTT. Its protein is CASSFRQGTNEKLFF.

The rearrangement uses TRBV10-3 and TRBJ2-1; perhaps TRBD1 as D (6 bases). Trimming took off 5 bases at V and 4 bases at J, with 12 bases between the two ends. This CDR3 has 14 residues. CDR1 ENHRY and CDR2 SYGVKD come from the germline V gene. The CDR3: CAISRHGQYNEQFF. Here the CDR3 DNA reads TGTGCCATCAGTCGACACGGACAGTACAATGAGCAGTTCTTC.

The CDR3 DNA reads TGTGCCAGCAGTTTTCCTGGACAGGGTGGGTTAGGAGATACGCAGTATTTT. Its protein is CASSFPGQGGLGDTQYF. The chain couples TRBV28 to TRBJ2-3, with 8 bases aligning to TRBD1. The CDR3 has 17 residues. Germline lookup yields CDR1 MDHEN and CDR2 SYDVKM. Germline trimming cut 3 bases from V and 5 bases from J; bases unmatched to any gene: 13.

A remark on this clone: Distinct nucleotide sequences in the sample also encode this CDR3. In DNA, the CDR3 is TGCGCCAGCAGCCGCGGGACTAGCGGAACAGATACGCAGTATTTT. Its protein is CASSRGTSGTDTQYF. The V gene is TRBV5-1, the J gene TRBJ2-3; 11 bases map to TRBD2. This CDR3 spans 15 amino acids. The germline V gene encodes CDR1 SGHRS and CDR2 YFSETQ. With 4 bases clipped from V and 3 bases from J, the junction kept 4 bases outside the gene matches.

V usage is TRBV28 and J usage is TRBJ1-5; 11 positions match TRBD1. Germline trimming cut 5 bases from V and 2 bases from J; bases unmatched to any gene: 8. Germline V gene sequence: CDR1 MDHEN, CDR2 SYDVKM. CDR3 length equals 17 residues. The CDR3 coding sequence is TGTGCCAGCAGTCCCGTGGGACAGGGGGGTGGCAATCAGCCCCAGCATTTT. Protein product: CASSPVGQGGGNQPQHF.